A single sample is the source of the 21 T cell receptor beta chains below, sequenced in a study of blood T cell repertoires in COVID-19. This table comes from immunoSEQ multiplex PCR, and its TCRdb copy is limited to in-frame clones, with some not included. The sample yields approximately 140,000 clones, about nine tenths seen once. Sequencing was performed on peripheral blood. The receptors shown here come from a human donor in a cohort sampled during active COVID-19.

As for this clone: This specimen includes other DNA sequences encoding the same CDR3. The chain carries TRBV19 and TRBJ2-2; D gene unclear. The V and J ends lost 3 bases and 1 base respectively, with 3 bases between them. The CDR3 is made up of 13 amino acids. Per the germline V gene, CDR1 is LNHDA and CDR2 is SQIVND (reference sequence). The CDR3 DNA reads TGTGCCAGTAGTATCTTGAACACCGGGGAGCTGTTTTTT. As protein: CASSILNTGELFF.

This clone has a single count. The genes are TRBV27 and TRBJ1-1; tentative D call: TRBD1 (5 bases). Germline V gene lookup returns CDR1 MNHEY and CDR2 SMNVEV (reference sequence). Trimming removed 1 base from V and 1 base from J, with 7 bases in between. The CDR3 sequence is 14 residues long. CDR3 sequence reads: CASSLWGGNTEAFF. The CDR3 DNA reads TGTGCCAGCAGTTTATGGGGGGGGAACACTGAAGCTTTCTTT.

This chain links TRBV29-1 with TRBJ2-7; unclear D gene. The V gene lost 6 bases and the J gene lost 3 bases, with 9 bases spanning the gap. CDR3 length equals 11 residues. CDR1 is SQVTM, CDR2 ANQGSEA, per germline. CDR3: CSVSANYEQYF. CDR3 in DNA: TGCAGCGTGAGTGCTAACTACGAGCAGTACTTC.

The chain recombines TRBV4-3 with TRBJ2-1; 12 bases fit TRBD2. Germline V CDR1 and CDR2: LGHNA, YSLEER. The ends lost 1 base at V and 7 bases at J; junction bases unmatched: 8. The CDR3 consists of 17 residues. The CDR3 protein is CASSQGEPSGRGNEQFF. CDR3 DNA: TGCGCCAGCAGCCAAGGGGAACCTAGCGGGAGGGGGAATGAGCAGTTCTTC.

The chain couples TRBV7-2 to TRBJ2-3; D gene uncertain. Germline V gene sequence: CDR1 SGHTA, CDR2 FQGNSA. This CDR3 spans 14 amino acids. V shed 1 base and J shed 2 bases, with 7 bases lying between them. The CDR3 is CASSLELSTDTQYF. The DNA for the CDR3 is TGTGCCAGCAGCTTAGAGCTTTCCACAGATACGCAGTATTTT.

The rearrangement joins TRBV28 to TRBJ2-1, with a weak D call TRBD2 (6 bases). Trimming left V 9 bases short and J 9 bases short, with 24 bases between. This CDR3 contains 15 residues. Germline V gene sequence: CDR1 MDHEN, CDR2 SYDVKM. CDR3 region: CASSTGRLPRGEQFF. The CDR3 nucleotides read TGTGCCAGTTCAACAGGACGACTGCCGCGGGGTGAGCAGTTCTTC.

The genes are TRBV4-2 and TRBJ2-1; 14 nucleotides line up with TRBD2. V shed 4 bases and J 5 bases; nucleotides not matched to a gene: 7. The CDR3 consists of 17 residues. Germline V gene lookup returns CDR1 LGHNA and CDR2 YNFKEQ. The DNA for the CDR3 is TGTGCCAGCAGCCCGACTAGCGGGGGGGCTGGCCACAATGAGCAGTTCTTC. Translation gives CASSPTSGGAGHNEQFF.

V and J are TRBV19 and TRBJ1-2, with a weak D call TRBD1 (6 bases). Per germline, CDR1 LNHDA and CDR2 SQIVND (reference sequence). The CDR3 covers 15 residues. The CDR3 bases are TGTGCGAATCGGACAGTCAAGGCCTCTAACTATGGCTACACCTTC. Translating it yields CANRTVKASNYGYTF.

The V call is TRBV6-2 or TRBV6-3, the J call TRBJ2-1; 9 bases match TRBD2. The CDR3 extends over 16 amino acids. The ends lost 5 bases at V and 5 bases at J; junction bases unmatched: 10. Looked up from germline, CDR1 is MNHEY and CDR2 is SVGEGT. The CDR3 sequence: CASSRLSGSKNNEQFF. CDR3 nucleotides: TGTGCCAGCAGTCGGCTTAGCGGGAGTAAGAACAATGAGCAGTTCTTC.

The J gene is TRBJ1-1, the V gene TRBV6-5; tentatively, D is TRBD1 (6 bases). This CDR3 comprises 15 residues. Germline V lookup: CDR1 MNHEY, CDR2 SVGAGI. V was cut by 5 bases and J by 0 bases, with 13 bases left in between. This chain's CDR3 is CASSSRDTMNTEAFF. In nucleotides, the CDR3 is TGTGCCAGCAGTAGCCGGGACACCATGAACACTGAAGCTTTCTTT.

The gene calls are TRBV7-9 and TRBJ2-2; D might be TRBD2 (6 bases). The CDR3 is made up of 15 amino acids. The ends were cut back, 4 bases at V and 6 bases at J, with 15 bases in the middle. Germline V gene data show CDR1 as SEHNR and CDR2 as FQNEAQ (reference sequence). The CDR3 region has the DNA TGTGCCAGCAGCTATGGGGCGGGAAGCGCCGGGGAGCTGTTTTTT. Protein product: CASSYGAGSAGELFF. Full variable domain (outside the CDR3, taken from reference TRBV7-9 and TRBJ2-2): DTGVSQNPRHKITKRGQNVTFRCDPISEHNRLYWYRQTLGQGPEFLTYFQNEAQLEKSRLLSDRFSAERPKGSFSTLEIQRTEQGDSAMYLCASSYGAGSAGELFFGEGSRLTVL.

The chain uses TRBV30 and TRBJ1-2, with D perhaps TRBD1 (6 bases). Trimming removed 3 bases at V and 3 bases at J, with 14 bases between. CDR3 length equals 14 residues. Germline values: CDR1 GTSNPN, CDR2 SVGIG (reference sequence). CDR3 bases: TGTGCCTGGAGAAGACAGGAACCTGACTATGGCTACACCTTC. It is translated as CAWRRQEPDYGYTF.

This rearrangement joins TRBV5-1 to TRBJ1-4, with 8 bases that match TRBD1. This CDR3 has 14 amino acids. Germline lookup yields CDR1 SGHRS and CDR2 YFSETQ. V was pared by 3 bases and J by 3 bases, with 1 base of the junction left unmatched. The CDR3 DNA is TGCGCCAGCAGCTCGGGACAGGCTAATGAAAAACTGTTTTTT. Amino acid sequence: CASSSGQANEKLFF. The entire variable domain, with the rest obtained from reference TRBV5-1 and TRBJ1-4, is as follows: KAGVTQTPRYLIKTRGQQVTLSCSPISGHRSVSWYQQTPGQGLQFLFEYFSETQRNKGNFPGRFSGRQFSNSRSEMNVSTLELGDSALYLCASSSGQANEKLFFGSGTQLSVL.

This clone is medium-sized (0.01 to 0.1%) within its sample. The V gene is TRBV19, the J gene TRBJ1-5, with TRBD1 identical over 7 bases. Germline V gene lookup returns CDR1 LNHDA and CDR2 SQIVND (reference sequence). The V gene end was trimmed by 4 bases and the J gene end by 11 bases; junction bases not matched to a gene: 2. The CDR3 totals 11 residues. CDR3 sequence (DNA): TGTGCCAGTAGTACCGACAGGGCCCAGCATTTT. Translation: CASSTDRAQHF.

The chain has TRBV28 and TRBJ1-1; D might be TRBD1 (5 bases). The CDR3 has 14 residues. Germline assignment: CDR1 MDHEN and CDR2 SYDVKM. The germline V and J ends were trimmed by 0 bases and 1 base, with 6 bases remaining between them. CDR3 DNA sequence: TGTGCCAGCAGTTTATGGGGGGGGAACACTGAAGCTTTCTTT. Residues: CASSLWGGNTEAFF.

V usage is TRBV13 and J usage is TRBJ1-2; 9 bases line up with TRBD1. Germline CDR1 is PRHDT and CDR2 is FYEKMQ (reference sequence). This CDR3 is built from 15 residues. V trimming: 2 bases; J trimming: 5 bases; junction bases outside the gene matches: 6. CDR3 residues: CASSLSGTGLYGYTF. CDR3 nucleotides: TGTGCCAGCAGCTTATCCGGGACAGGGTTGTATGGCTACACCTTC.

The chain links TRBV30 to TRBJ1-4; tentative D call: TRBD1 (6 bases). Trimming removed 3 bases at V and 4 bases at J, with 18 bases between. CDR1 GTSNPN and CDR2 SVGIG come from the germline V gene (reference sequence). This CDR3 spans 16 amino acids. This CDR3 is CAWRFRGVGINEKLFF. The CDR3 DNA is TGTGCCTGGAGGTTCAGGGGTGTGGGGATTAATGAAAAACTGTTTTTT.

This sequence joins TRBV9 and TRBJ1-2; 7 bases are a match to TRBD1. From germline, CDR1 is SGDLS and CDR2 YYNGEE. V shed 3 bases, J shed 8 bases, and the junction held 7 bases outside the gene matches. The CDR3 runs to 13 residues. This CDR3 is CASSGGQGGGYTF. DNA of the CDR3: TGTGCCAGCAGCGGAGGCCAGGGGGGCGGCTACACCTTC.

This clone was seen a handful of times. This chain connects TRBV4-3 to TRBJ2-7; possibly TRBD2 for D (6 bases). In germline, CDR1 is LGHNA, CDR2 YSLEER. The ends were cut back, 1 base at V and 3 bases at J, with 13 bases in the middle. The CDR3 is 15 amino acids. For the CDR3, the DNA is TGCGCCAGCAGCCAAGTTGTAGCGGAGCACTACGAGCAGTACTTC. Amino acids: CASSQVVAEHYEQYF.

V is TRBV7-2 and J is TRBJ2-1, with 10 bases aligning to TRBD1. This CDR3 is built from 15 residues. The junction had 6 bases not matched to a gene; V was cut back by 5 bases and J by 5 bases. Germline CDR1 and CDR2: SGHTA and FQGNSA. The CDR3 DNA follows: TGTGCCAGCAGCCCCCCGGGACAGGGGAACAATGAGCAGTTCTTC. It yields the protein CASSPPGQGNNEQFF.

This clone was counted a single time. The genes are TRBV4-3 and TRBJ2-1, with a weak D call TRBD2 (6 bases). The CDR3 sequence is 17 residues long. The V end was cut by 4 bases, the J end by 4 bases, with 20 bases between. From germline, CDR1 is LGHNA and CDR2 YSLEER. CDR3 sequence reads: CASSRAYSGGQYNEQFF. CDR3 nucleotide sequence: TGCGCCAGCAGCCGGGCCTACTCAGGAGGGCAATACAATGAGCAGTTCTTC.